This T cell receptor (beta chain) emerged from a study of T cell repertoires in ileal Crohn's disease. The overall study: All patients had surgery for stricturing (around 60%) or penetrating (around 39%) disease. Thiopurines (around 10) or anti-TNF agents (18) were given postoperatively to about half. Study-wide results and limits: High-frequency clones were more common in sorted CD8 than CD4 cells.

As to this clone: The target antigen is unknown.

TCRB immunosequencing input was roughly 530 nanograms of biopsy DNA per sample. Libraries were prepared by immunoSEQ multiplex PCR; TCRdb keeps only in-frame clonotypes and omits some of them. Altogether under 20,000 clones are present, roughly 80% being singletons, with the ten largest covering 10%. This sequence originates from an adult with Crohn's disease. Sequenced sample: ileal tissue.

CDR3 DNA sequence: TGTGCCTGGAGAATGCTGACTCTGAACTATGGCTACACCTTC. It yields the protein CAWRMLTLNYGYTF. The chain links TRBV30 to TRBJ1-2; D unresolved. Germline V lookup: CDR1 GTSNPN, CDR2 SVGIG (reference sequence). V was shortened by 3 bases and J by 2 bases, with 13 bases between the two germline ends. This CDR3 has 14 residues. Based on the CDR3 plus reference TRBV30 and TRBJ1-2, the full variable domain is SQTIHQWPATLVQPVGSPLSLECTVEGTSNPNLYWYRQAAGRGLQLLFYSVGIGQISSEVPQNLSASRPQDRQFILSSKKLLLSDSGFYLCAWRMLTLNYGYTFGSGTRLTVV.